What follows are 6 T cell receptor beta chains derived from one specimen sequenced in a study of T cells in Graves' hyperthyroidism and ophthalmopathy. Amplification yielded TCR beta CDR3 regions, with RNA transcripts as the source. HTBI primers were employed in a first-round RT-PCR of the TCR CDR3. TCRdb reprocessed the multiplex PCR reads via MiXCR and lists one record per CDR3 protein. The data show a few hundred thousand distinct CDR3 sequences, with about 15% seen just once and under 8% held by the top ten. The material sequenced was blood. The receptors were sampled from a woman aged 25-40 years with Graves' hyperthyroidism.

There are a few counts of this clonotype. The chain combines TRBV10-3 with TRBJ2-5, with unresolved D. This CDR3 has 11 amino acids. Trimming took off 3 bases at V and 4 bases at J, with 3 bases between the two ends. CDR1 and CDR2 from the germline V gene are ENHRY and SYGVKD. In DNA form, the CDR3 reads TGTGCCATCAGTGACTCAGAGACCCAGTACTTC. This gives the protein CAISDSETQYF.

The rearrangement joins TRBV14 to TRBJ2-1; TRBD2 matches 8 bases. The CDR3 runs to 15 residues. Germline V CDR1 and CDR2: SGHDN, FVKESK. The V and J ends lost 3 bases and 1 base, in that order; junction bases with no gene match: 2. DNA for the CDR3: TGTGCCAGCAGCCACTTAGCGGGATCCTACAATGAGCAGTTCTTC. This translates into CASSHLAGSYNEQFF.

This clonotype was seen many times. The J gene is TRBJ1-1, the V gene TRBV7-9; 8 bases map to TRBD1. The CDR3 contains 16 residues. The J segment lost 2 bases and the V segment lost 3 bases, leaving 8 bases of the junction unmatched. In germline, CDR1 is SEHNR, CDR2 FQNEAQ (reference sequence). This chain's CDR3 is CASSLSRDRSNTEAFF. The CDR3 nucleotides are TGTGCCAGCAGCTTGTCACGGGACAGGAGTAACACTGAAGCTTTCTTT.

This clonotype has a count of ten or more. A read error may account for a junction end that differs from germline. V gene TRBV7-2 combines with J gene TRBJ1-6; a weak D match, TRBD1 (5 bases). There are 15 residues in the CDR3. Germline-derived CDR1 and CDR2 are SGHTA and FQGNSA. The DNA of the CDR3 is TGTGCCAGCAGCATAGCCCGGGACGGTAATTCACCCCTCCACTTT. Translating it yields CASSIARDGNSPLHF.

This clonotype was detected a few times. One end of the junction varies from germline; a read error may be responsible. The gene calls are TRBV6-6 and TRBJ2-5; the match to TRBD2 covers 11 bases. There are 22 residues in the CDR3. Germline V gene sequence: CDR1 MNHNY, CDR2 SVGAGI (reference sequence). This CDR3 reads CASGYSISVPGLADAIQETQYF. The CDR3 region has the DNA TGTGCCAGCGGTTACTCGATATCCGTACCGGGACTAGCGGACGCCATCCAAGAGACCCAGTACTTC.

On this clonotype: A much larger clone sits a single nucleotide away, making a read error possible. This chain joins TRBV6-2 or TRBV6-3 and TRBJ1-5, with 7 nucleotides matching TRBD1. The CDR3 is 15 amino acids. The germline CDR1 and CDR2 sequences are MNHEY and SVGEGT. CDR3 in DNA: TGTGCCAGCAGTCACTCAGGGGGAAACTATCAGCCCCAGCATTTT. Protein: CASSHSGGNYQPQHF.